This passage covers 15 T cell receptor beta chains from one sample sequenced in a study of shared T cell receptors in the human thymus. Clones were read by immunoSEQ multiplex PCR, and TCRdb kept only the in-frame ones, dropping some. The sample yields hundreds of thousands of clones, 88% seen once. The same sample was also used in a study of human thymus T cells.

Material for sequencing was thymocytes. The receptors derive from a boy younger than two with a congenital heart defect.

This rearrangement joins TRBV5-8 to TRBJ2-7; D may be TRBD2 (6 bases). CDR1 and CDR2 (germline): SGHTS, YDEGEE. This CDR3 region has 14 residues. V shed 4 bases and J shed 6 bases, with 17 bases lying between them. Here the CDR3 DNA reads TGTGCCAGCAGCCTGGGGGTTGGGGGAGGCGAGCAGTACTTC. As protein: CASSLGVGGGEQYF.

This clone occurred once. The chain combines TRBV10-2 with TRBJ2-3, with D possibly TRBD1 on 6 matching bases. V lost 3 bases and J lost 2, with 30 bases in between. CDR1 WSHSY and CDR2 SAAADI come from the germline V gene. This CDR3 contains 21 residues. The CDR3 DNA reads TGCGCCAGCAGTGAAGGGGGTCGATCCAGGGGTAGCCTCCTTGTCACAGATACGCAGTATTTT. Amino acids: CASSEGGRSRGSLLVTDTQYF.

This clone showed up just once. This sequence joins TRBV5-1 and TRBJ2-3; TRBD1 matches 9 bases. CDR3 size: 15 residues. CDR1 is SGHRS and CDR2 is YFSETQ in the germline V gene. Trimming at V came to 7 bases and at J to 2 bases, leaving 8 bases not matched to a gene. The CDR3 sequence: CASCGRDRVTDTQYF. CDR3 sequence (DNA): TGCGCCAGCTGCGGCCGGGACAGGGTCACAGATACGCAGTATTTT.

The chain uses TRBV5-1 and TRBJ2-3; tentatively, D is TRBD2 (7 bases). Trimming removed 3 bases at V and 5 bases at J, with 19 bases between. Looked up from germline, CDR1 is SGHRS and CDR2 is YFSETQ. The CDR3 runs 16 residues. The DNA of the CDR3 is TGCGCCAGCAGCTCCAGGGGTCCCTTAGCGGGAGATACGCAGTATTTT. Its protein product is CASSSRGPLAGDTQYF.

The CDR3 region has the DNA TGCGCCAGCAGTGAAAGTCAGCTAGCGGGAGGTCCCGGTTACGAGCAGTACTTC. Encoded protein: CASSESQLAGGPGYEQYF. The chain joins TRBV10-1 to TRBJ2-7, with 11 positions matching TRBD2. The germline CDR1 and CDR2 sequences are WNHNN and SYGVQD (reference sequence). V lost 3 bases to trimming and J lost 4 bases; unmatched junction nucleotides: 14. This CDR3 is 18 amino acids long.

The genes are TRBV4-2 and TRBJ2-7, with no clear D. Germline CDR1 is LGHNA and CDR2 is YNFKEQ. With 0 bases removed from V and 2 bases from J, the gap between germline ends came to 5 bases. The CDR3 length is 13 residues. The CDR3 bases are TGTGCCAGCAGCCAAGAAGTAGCCTACGAGCAGTACTTC. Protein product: CASSQEVAYEQYF.

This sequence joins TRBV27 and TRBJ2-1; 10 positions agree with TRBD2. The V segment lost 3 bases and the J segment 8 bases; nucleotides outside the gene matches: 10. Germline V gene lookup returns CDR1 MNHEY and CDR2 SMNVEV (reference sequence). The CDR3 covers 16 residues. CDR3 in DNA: TGTGCCAGCAGTTTTAATCAGCGGGAGGGTACCCATGAGCAGTTCTTC. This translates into CASSFNQREGTHEQFF.

In DNA form, the CDR3 reads TGTGCCAGCAGTGAAGGGGCGACAGGACAGACGAACACTGAAGCTTTCTTT. Amino acid sequence: CASSEGATGQTNTEAFF. V is TRBV6-1 and J is TRBJ1-1, with D possibly being TRBD1 (6 bases). The CDR3 has 17 residues. Germline V gene lookup returns CDR1 MNHNS and CDR2 SASEGT. V was cut by 1 base and J by 1 base, with 16 bases left in between.

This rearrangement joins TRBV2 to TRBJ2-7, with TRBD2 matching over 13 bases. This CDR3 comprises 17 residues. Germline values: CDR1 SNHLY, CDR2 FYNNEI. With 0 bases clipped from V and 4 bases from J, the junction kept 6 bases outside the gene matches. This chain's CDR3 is CASSEAFLLAGGYEQYF. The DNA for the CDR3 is TGTGCCAGCAGTGAAGCGTTTCTACTAGCGGGAGGGTACGAGCAGTACTTC.

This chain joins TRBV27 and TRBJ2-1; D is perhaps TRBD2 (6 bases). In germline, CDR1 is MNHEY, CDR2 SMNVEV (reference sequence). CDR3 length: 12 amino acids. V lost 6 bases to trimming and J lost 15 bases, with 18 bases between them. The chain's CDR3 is CASRFRDFELFF. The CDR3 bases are TGTGCCAGCAGATTCCGGGACTTCGAACTGTTCTTC.

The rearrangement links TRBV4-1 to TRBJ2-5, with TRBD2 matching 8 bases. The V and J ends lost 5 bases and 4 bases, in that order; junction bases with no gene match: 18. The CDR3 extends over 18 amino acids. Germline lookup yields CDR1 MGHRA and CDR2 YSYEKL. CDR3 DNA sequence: TGCGCCAGCAGCTCCCCAGGGAAGCGGGAGAGCTTCGGAGAGACCCAGTACTTC. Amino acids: CASSSPGKRESFGETQYF.

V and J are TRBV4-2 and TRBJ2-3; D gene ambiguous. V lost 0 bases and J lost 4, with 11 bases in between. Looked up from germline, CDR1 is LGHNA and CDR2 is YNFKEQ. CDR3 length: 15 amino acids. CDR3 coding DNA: TGTGCCAGCAGCCAAGATGGTGAAGTAGCAGATACGCAGTATTTT. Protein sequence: CASSQDGEVADTQYF.

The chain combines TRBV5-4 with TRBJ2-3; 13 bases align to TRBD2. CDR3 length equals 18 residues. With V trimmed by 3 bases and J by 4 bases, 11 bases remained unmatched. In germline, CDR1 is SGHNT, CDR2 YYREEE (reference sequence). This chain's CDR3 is CASSSRTSGSIGADTQYF. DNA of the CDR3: TGTGCCAGCAGCTCTAGGACTAGCGGGAGTATCGGAGCAGATACGCAGTATTTT.

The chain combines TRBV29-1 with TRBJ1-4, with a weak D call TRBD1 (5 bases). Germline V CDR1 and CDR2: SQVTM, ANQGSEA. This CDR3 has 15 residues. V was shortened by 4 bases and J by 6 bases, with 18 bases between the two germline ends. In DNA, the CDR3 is TGCAGCGTTGGGGGGGGGACGAAAGAGGATGAAAAACTGTTTTTT. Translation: CSVGGGTKEDEKLFF.

CDR3 coding DNA: TGTGCCAGCAGCTTAGGCCTGGCTAGCGGGATCCAAGAGACCCAGTACTTC. This encodes CASSLGLASGIQETQYF. The chain joins TRBV7-9 to TRBJ2-5, with TRBD2 matching over 9 bases. V dropped 1 base and J dropped 1; count of bases not matched to a gene: 7. Germline V gene data show CDR1 as SEHNR and CDR2 as FQNEAQ (reference sequence). This CDR3 region has 17 residues.